The 18 T cell receptor beta chains in this list originate from one sample, sequenced in a study of T cell changes during pregnancy in multiple sclerosis. Clones were read by immunoSEQ multiplex PCR, and TCRdb kept only the in-frame ones, dropping some. The sample holds over 60,000 clones; over 80% are singletons and the top ten take more than 1%. The starting material was peripheral blood, obtained in the first trimester of pregnancy. The receptors shown here come from a female donor with multiple sclerosis, enrolled in a pregnancy study.

The chain recombines TRBV6-1 with TRBJ2-5; a possible D gene is TRBD2 (6 bases). The CDR3 is made up of 14 amino acids. V was shortened by 6 bases and J by 4 bases, with 15 bases between the two germline ends. CDR1 is MNHNS and CDR2 is SASEGT in the germline V gene. CDR3 amino acids: CASSREPVGETQYF. DNA for the CDR3: TGTGCCAGCAGCCGGGAGCCGGTTGGAGAGACCCAGTACTTC.

The gene calls are TRBV27 and TRBJ2-7, with a tentative D call TRBD1 (5 bases). CDR1 and CDR2 (germline): MNHEY, SMNVEV (reference sequence). This CDR3 is 13 amino acids long. V lost 2 bases, J lost 4 bases, and 9 bases lay in between. The chain's CDR3 is CASSLKTAYEQYF. Here the CDR3 DNA reads TGTGCCAGCAGTTTAAAGACAGCGTACGAGCAGTACTTC.

The chain recombines TRBV9 with TRBJ2-5; 9 bases line up with TRBD2. Losses at the gene ends were 5 bases for V and 4 bases for J; bases not matched to a gene: 9. Germline loops: CDR1 SGDLS, CDR2 YYNGEE. The CDR3 covers 15 residues. The CDR3 sequence is CASSPPSGGPETQYF. CDR3 nucleotides: TGTGCCAGCAGTCCCCCCAGCGGGGGGCCAGAGACCCAGTACTTC.

The J gene is TRBJ2-7, the V gene TRBV21-1; the tabulated D call, TRBD2, remains unverified against the DNA. TRBV21-1 is an annotated pseudogene. This CDR3 spans 16 amino acids. The CDR3 nucleotides read TGTGCCAGCAGCACCGGACTAGCGGGAGGGCCCTACGAGCAGTACTTC. Translation: CASSTGLAGGPYEQYF.

The chain employs TRBV2 and TRBJ2-1, with TRBD2 as a possible D gene (5 bases). The V gene lost 4 bases and the J gene lost 3 bases, with 7 bases spanning the gap. CDR1 and CDR2 (germline): SNHLY, FYNNEI. This CDR3 is built from 13 residues. The CDR3 loop is CASSGTGYNEQFF. CDR3 sequence (DNA): TGTGCCAGCAGTGGGACTGGCTACAATGAGCAGTTCTTC. The variable domain in full, with the rest retrieved from reference TRBV2 and TRBJ2-1, is EPEVTQTPSHQVTQMGQEVILRCVPISNHLYFYWYRQILGQKVEFLVSFYNNEISEKSEIFDDQFSVERPDGSNFTLKIRSTKLEDSAMYFCASSGTGYNEQFFGPGTRLTVL.

This rearrangement joins TRBV7-2 to TRBJ1-2; 9 nucleotides match TRBD1. Per the germline V gene, CDR1 is SGHTA and CDR2 is FQGNSA. Trimming at V came to 3 bases and at J to 4 bases, leaving 0 bases not matched to a gene. This CDR3 is built from 13 residues. The CDR3 nucleotides are TGTGCCAGCAGCTTGACAGGGGGCTATGGCTACACCTTC. Protein product: CASSLTGGYGYTF.

This clone turned up a few times. This rearrangement joins TRBV10-1 to TRBJ2-7, with TRBD1 matching over 10 bases. The V segment lost 8 bases and the J segment 5 bases; nucleotides outside the gene matches: 3. The CDR3 is 12 residues long. Germline CDR1 and CDR2: WNHNN and SYGVQD (reference sequence). The CDR3 region has the DNA TGCGCCAGCTCCGGGACAGGGGACGAGCAGTACTTC. Encoded protein: CASSGTGDEQYF.

The chain is built from TRBV5-1 and TRBJ1-3; possible D gene TRBD1, 5 bases. V lost 1 base and J 1 base, leaving 9 bases between the germline ends. The CDR3 extends over 15 amino acids. Per germline, CDR1 SGHRS and CDR2 YFSETQ. For the CDR3, the DNA is TGCGCCAGCAGCTTGAACAGGCAGTCTGGAAACACCATATATTTT. It encodes CASSLNRQSGNTIYF.

The chain carries TRBV6-5 and TRBJ2-4, with TRBD2 as a possible D gene (6 bases). V was shortened by 4 bases and J by 4 bases, with 14 bases between the two germline ends. There are 15 residues in the CDR3. Germline CDR1 reads MNHEY; CDR2 reads SVGAGI. DNA for the CDR3: TGTGCCAGCAGTTTCTCGGGACTCCGGAAAAACATTCAGTACTTC. It translates to CASSFSGLRKNIQYF.

This rearrangement joins TRBV5-1 to TRBJ2-7; D is perhaps TRBD1 (5 bases). The V gene lost 4 bases and the J gene lost 4 bases, with 18 bases spanning the gap. The CDR3 covers 15 residues. Germline V lookup: CDR1 SGHRS, CDR2 YFSETQ. As DNA, the CDR3 is TGCGCCAGCAGCCCTCACCAGGGCCGTCTATACGAGCAGTACTTC. It translates to CASSPHQGRLYEQYF. The whole variable domain, remainder taken from reference TRBV5-1 and TRBJ2-7, is KAGVTQTPRYLIKTRGQQVTLSCSPISGHRSVSWYQQTPGQGLQFLFEYFSETQRNKGNFPGRFSGRQFSNSRSEMNVSTLELGDSALYLCASSPHQGRLYEQYFGPGTRLTVT.

This clone was observed a single time. The chain is built from TRBV20-1 and TRBJ2-1; D gene uncertain. Germline V gene data show CDR1 as DFQATT and CDR2 as SNEGSKA (reference sequence). The CDR3 spans 11 residues. The V end lost 7 bases, the J end lost 4 bases, and 8 bases lay between the germline ends. The CDR3 protein is CSVLNYNEQFF. The DNA for the CDR3 is TGCAGTGTTCTAAATTACAATGAGCAGTTCTTC.

V gene TRBV19 combines with J gene TRBJ1-5; 10 nucleotides match TRBD1. Germline V gives CDR1 LNHDA, CDR2 SQIVND (reference sequence). This CDR3 comprises 15 residues. Trimming took 7 bases from V and 5 from J; bases not matched to a gene: 8. The CDR3 nucleotides are TGTGCCAGTACCTGGACAGGGGGAAATCATCAGCCCCAGCATTTT. The encoded protein is CASTWTGGNHQPQHF.

Relative to its sample, this clone is medium-sized. The chain employs TRBV7-3 and TRBJ1-6, with D perhaps TRBD1 (6 bases). Trimming took off 2 bases at V and 9 bases at J, with 14 bases between the two ends. The CDR3 length is 15 residues. Germline values: CDR1 SGHTA, CDR2 FQGTGA. The CDR3 coding sequence is TGTGCCAGCAGCTTATTTTCAGGGGTAGCTTCACCCCTCCACTTT. It yields the protein CASSLFSGVASPLHF.

The gene calls are TRBV5-1 and TRBJ2-5; 8 nucleotides line up with TRBD2. Germline-derived CDR1 and CDR2 are SGHRS and YFSETQ. This CDR3 has 13 amino acids. The V and J ends lost 7 bases and 8 bases, in that order; junction bases with no gene match: 10. The CDR3: CASHPGGVGTQYF. The CDR3 nucleotides are TGCGCCAGCCACCCCGGGGGGGTCGGCACCCAGTACTTC.

The chain is built from TRBV29-1 and TRBJ1-3; D is unresolved. This CDR3 spans 11 amino acids. V was clipped by 6 bases and J by 4 bases, with 7 bases between them. Per germline, CDR1 SQVTM and CDR2 ANQGSEA. As DNA, the CDR3 is TGCAGCGTATCACAGGGAAACACCATATATTTT. This codes for CSVSQGNTIYF. The full variable domain, rest sourced from reference TRBV29-1 and TRBJ1-3, is SAVISQKPSRDICQRGTSLTIQCQVDSQVTMMFWYRQQPGQSLTLIATANQGSEATYESGFVIDKFPISRPNLTFSTLTVSNMSPEDSSIYLCSVSQGNTIYFGEGSWLTVV.

The rearrangement joins TRBV6-4 to TRBJ1-2; the match to TRBD1 covers 12 bases. Unmatched junction bases numbered 6, after V lost 6 bases and J lost 7 bases. Germline loops: CDR1 MRHNA, CDR2 SNTAGT. This CDR3 is 14 amino acids long. The CDR3 bases are TGTGCCAGCAGACGGGACAGGGGGCACGGTGGCTACACCTTC. As protein: CASRRDRGHGGYTF.

This clone was found once. The rearrangement links TRBV19 to TRBJ1-5; D unclear. CDR3 length: 15 amino acids. Germline CDR1 LNHDA, CDR2 SQIVND (reference sequence). V shed 2 bases and J shed 4 bases, with 12 bases lying between them. As DNA, the CDR3 is TGTGCCAGTAGTATAACAGTCAAATTTAATCAGCCCCAGCATTTT. Its translation is CASSITVKFNQPQHF.

This chain connects TRBV4-1 to TRBJ2-3; possibly TRBD2 for D (6 bases). This CDR3 has 15 amino acids. Germline CDR1 MGHRA, CDR2 YSYEKL. V was shortened by 0 bases and J by 0 bases, with 7 bases between the two germline ends. The CDR3, as DNA: TGCGCCAGCAGCCAAGAGGGGGGAAGCACAGATACGCAGTATTTT. Protein: CASSQEGGSTDTQYF.